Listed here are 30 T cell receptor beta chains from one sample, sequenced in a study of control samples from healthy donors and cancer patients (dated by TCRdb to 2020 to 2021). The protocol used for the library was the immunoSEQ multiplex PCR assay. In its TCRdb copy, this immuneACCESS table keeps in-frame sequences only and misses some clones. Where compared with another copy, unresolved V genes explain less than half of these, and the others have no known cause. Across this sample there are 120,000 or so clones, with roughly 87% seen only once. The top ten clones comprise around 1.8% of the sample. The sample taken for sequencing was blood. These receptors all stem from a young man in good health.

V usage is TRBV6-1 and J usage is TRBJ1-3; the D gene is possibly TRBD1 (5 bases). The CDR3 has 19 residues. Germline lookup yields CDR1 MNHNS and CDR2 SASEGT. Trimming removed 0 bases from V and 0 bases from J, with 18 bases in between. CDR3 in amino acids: CASSEAGAGWVLSGNTIYF. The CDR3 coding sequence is TGTGCCAGCAGTGAAGCTGGGGCAGGGTGGGTCCTCTCTGGAAACACCATATATTTT.

The DNA of the CDR3 is TGTGCCAGCAGCTTCCCTGGACAGGGGGCCGGGGCCAACGTCCTGACTTTC. It is translated as CASSFPGQGAGANVLTF. The rearrangement uses TRBV5-4 and TRBJ2-6, with TRBD1 matching 11 bases. Germline-derived CDR1 and CDR2 are SGHNT and YYREEE (reference sequence). V lost 2 bases and J lost 4; bases outside the gene matches: 5. This CDR3 region has 17 residues.

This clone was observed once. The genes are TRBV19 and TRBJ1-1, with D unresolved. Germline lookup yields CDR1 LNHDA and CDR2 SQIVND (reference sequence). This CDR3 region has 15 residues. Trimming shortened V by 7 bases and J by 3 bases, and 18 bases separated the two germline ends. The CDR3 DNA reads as TGTGCCAGTATCCCCCCCCCGGGGAGCTACACTGAAGCTTTCTTT. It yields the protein CASIPPPGSYTEAFF.

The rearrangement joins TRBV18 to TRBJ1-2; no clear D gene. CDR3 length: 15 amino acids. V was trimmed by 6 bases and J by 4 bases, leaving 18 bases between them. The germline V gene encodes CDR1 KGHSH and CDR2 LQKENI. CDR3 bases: TGTGCCAGCTCGGGGAGCGAGGCCCAGACCTATGGCTACACCTTC. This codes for CASSGSEAQTYGYTF.

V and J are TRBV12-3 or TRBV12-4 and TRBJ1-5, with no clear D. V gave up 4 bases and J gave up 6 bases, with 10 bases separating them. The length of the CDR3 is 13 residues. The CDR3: CASSSTESQPQHF. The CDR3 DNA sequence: TGTGCCAGCAGTTCCACAGAGAGTCAGCCCCAGCATTTT.

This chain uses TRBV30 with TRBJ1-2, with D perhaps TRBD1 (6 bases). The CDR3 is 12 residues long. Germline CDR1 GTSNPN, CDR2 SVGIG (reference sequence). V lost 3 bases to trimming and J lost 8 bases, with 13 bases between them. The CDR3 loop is CAWRLRGGGYTF. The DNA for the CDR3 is TGTGCCTGGAGATTGCGGGGGGGCGGCTACACCTTC.

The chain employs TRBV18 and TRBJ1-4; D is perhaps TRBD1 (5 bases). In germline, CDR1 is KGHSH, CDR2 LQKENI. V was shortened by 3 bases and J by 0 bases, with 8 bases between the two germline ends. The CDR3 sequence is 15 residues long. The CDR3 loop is CASSPQTATNEKLFF. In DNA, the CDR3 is TGTGCCAGCTCACCTCAGACAGCAACTAATGAAAAACTGTTTTTT.

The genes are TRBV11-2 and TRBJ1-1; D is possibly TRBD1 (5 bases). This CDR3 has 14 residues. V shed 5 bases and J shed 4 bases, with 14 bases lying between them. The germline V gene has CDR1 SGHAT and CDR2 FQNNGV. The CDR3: CASSLRGGGTEAFF. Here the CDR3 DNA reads TGTGCCAGCAGCCTCCGTGGGGGTGGCACTGAAGCTTTCTTT.

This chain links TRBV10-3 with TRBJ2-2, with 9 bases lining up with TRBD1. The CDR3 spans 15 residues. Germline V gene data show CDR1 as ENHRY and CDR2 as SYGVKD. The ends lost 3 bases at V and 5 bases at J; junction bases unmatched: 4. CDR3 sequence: CAISEKGQGTGELFF. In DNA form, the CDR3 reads TGTGCCATCAGTGAAAAGGGACAGGGAACCGGGGAGCTGTTTTTT.

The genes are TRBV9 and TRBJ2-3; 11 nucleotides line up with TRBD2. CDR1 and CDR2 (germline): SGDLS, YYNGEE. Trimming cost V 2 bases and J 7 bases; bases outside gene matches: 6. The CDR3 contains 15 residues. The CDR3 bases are TGTGCCAGCAGCGTGGGAATAGCGGGAGGGAATACGCAGTATTTT. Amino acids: CASSVGIAGGNTQYF.

CDR3 in DNA: TGTGCCTGGAGTGGAGGGCTTGGAAGCGAGCAGTACTTC. It specifies CAWSGGLGSEQYF. The chain links TRBV30 to TRBJ2-7, with D perhaps TRBD2 (5 bases). CDR1 GTSNPN and CDR2 SVGIG come from the germline V gene (reference sequence). The germline V and J ends were trimmed by 1 base and 6 bases, with 13 bases remaining between them. The CDR3 sequence is 13 residues long.

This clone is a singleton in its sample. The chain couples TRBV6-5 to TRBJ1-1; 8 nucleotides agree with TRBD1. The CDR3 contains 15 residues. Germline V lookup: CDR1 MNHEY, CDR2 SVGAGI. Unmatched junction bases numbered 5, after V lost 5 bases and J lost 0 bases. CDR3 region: CASSRSGGLNTEAFF. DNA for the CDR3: TGTGCCAGCAGTCGTTCAGGGGGCCTGAACACTGAAGCTTTCTTT.

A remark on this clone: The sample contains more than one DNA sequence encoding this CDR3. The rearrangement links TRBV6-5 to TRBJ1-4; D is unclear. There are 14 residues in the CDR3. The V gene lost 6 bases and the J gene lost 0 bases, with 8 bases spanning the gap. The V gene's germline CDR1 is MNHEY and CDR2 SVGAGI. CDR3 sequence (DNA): TGTGCCAGCAGGGAGACGGCAACTAATGAAAAACTGTTTTTT. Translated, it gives CASRETATNEKLFF.

The CDR3 bases are TGTGCCAGCAGCCAAAGACAGGGAAGGGCCCATGGTGAGCAGTTCTTC. Protein: CASSQRQGRAHGEQFF. The V and J genes are TRBV7-2 and TRBJ2-1, with 7 bases lining up with TRBD1. Germline CDR1 reads SGHTA; CDR2 reads FQGNSA. V shed 5 bases, J shed 9 bases, and the junction held 16 bases outside the gene matches. The length of the CDR3 is 16 residues.

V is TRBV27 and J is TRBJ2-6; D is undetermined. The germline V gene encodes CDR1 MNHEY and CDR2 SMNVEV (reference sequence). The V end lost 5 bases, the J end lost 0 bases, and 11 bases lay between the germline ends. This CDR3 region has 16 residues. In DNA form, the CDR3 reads TGTGCCAGCAGTGATCTTTGGAGCTCTGGGGCCAACGTCCTGACTTTC. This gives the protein CASSDLWSSGANVLTF.

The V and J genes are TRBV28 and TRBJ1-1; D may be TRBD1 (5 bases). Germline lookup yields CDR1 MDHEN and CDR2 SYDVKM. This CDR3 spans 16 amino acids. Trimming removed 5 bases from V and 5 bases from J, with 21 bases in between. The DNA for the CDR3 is TGTGCCAGCAGTCCACCCCTGACAGTACGGGGAACTGAAGCTTTCTTT. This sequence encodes CASSPPLTVRGTEAFF.

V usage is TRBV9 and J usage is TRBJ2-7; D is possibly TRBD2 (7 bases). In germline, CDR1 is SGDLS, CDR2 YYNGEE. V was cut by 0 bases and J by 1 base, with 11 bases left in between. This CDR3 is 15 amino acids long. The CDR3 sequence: CASSVEGGVSYEQYF. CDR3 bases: TGTGCCAGCAGCGTAGAAGGGGGGGTATCCTACGAGCAGTACTTC.

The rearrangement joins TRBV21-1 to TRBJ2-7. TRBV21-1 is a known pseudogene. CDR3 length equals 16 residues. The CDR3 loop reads CASSLVDTITFDEQYF. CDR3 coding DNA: TGTGCCAGCAGCTTGGTCGACACTATAACCTTCGACGAGCAGTACTTC.

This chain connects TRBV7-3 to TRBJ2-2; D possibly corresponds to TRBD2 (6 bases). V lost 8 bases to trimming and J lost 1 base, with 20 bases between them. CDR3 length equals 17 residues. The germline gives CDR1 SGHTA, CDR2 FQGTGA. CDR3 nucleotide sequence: TGTGCCAGCCGCCGGAACGGAGGGGCTAAGAACACCGGGGAGCTGTTTTTT. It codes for CASRRNGGAKNTGELFF.

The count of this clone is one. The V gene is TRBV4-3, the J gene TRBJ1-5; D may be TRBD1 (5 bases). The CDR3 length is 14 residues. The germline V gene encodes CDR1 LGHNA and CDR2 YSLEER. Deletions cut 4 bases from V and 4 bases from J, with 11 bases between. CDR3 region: CASSPSRANQPQHF. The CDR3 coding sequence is TGCGCCAGCAGCCCCAGCAGGGCAAATCAGCCCCAGCATTTT.

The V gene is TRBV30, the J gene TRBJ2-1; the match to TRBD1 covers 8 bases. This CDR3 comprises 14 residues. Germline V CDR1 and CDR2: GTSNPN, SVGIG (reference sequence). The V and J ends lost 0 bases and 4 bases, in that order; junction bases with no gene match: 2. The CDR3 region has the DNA TGTGCCTGGAGTGTCGGACAGGGATACAATGAGCAGTTCTTC. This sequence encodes CAWSVGQGYNEQFF.

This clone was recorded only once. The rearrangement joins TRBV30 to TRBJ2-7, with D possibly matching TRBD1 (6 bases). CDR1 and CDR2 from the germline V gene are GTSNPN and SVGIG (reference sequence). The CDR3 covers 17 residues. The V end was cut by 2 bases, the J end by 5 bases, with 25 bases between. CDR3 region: CAWSFRDAGAPYHEQYF. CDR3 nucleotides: TGTGCCTGGAGTTTTAGGGATGCAGGGGCCCCCTACCACGAGCAGTACTTC.

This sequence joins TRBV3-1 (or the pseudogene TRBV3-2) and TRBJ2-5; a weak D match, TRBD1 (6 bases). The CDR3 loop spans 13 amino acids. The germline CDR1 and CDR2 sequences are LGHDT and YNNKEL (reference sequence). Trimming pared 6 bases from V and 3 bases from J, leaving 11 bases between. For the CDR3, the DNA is TGTGCCAGCAGTCACGGACAGAAAGAGACCCAGTACTTC. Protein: CASSHGQKETQYF.

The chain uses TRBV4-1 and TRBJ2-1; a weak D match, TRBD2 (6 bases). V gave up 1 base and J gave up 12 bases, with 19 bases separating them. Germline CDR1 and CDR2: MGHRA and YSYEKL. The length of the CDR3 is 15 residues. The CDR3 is CASSQGTIGGRWQFF. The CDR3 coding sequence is TGCGCCAGCAGCCAAGGGACAATTGGGGGGAGGTGGCAGTTCTTC.

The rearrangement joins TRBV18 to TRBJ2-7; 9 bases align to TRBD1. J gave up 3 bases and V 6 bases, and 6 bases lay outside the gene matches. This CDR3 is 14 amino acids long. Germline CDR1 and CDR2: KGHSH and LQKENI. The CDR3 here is CASSTDRGLYEQYF. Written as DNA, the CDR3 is TGTGCCAGCTCGACGGACAGGGGACTCTACGAGCAGTACTTC.

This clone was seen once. This chain's CDR3 is CASSLQTGGTKNIQYF. The CDR3 DNA reads as TGCGCCAGCAGCCTTCAGACAGGGGGTACCAAAAACATTCAGTACTTC. The chain has TRBV5-1 and TRBJ2-4; 9 positions agree with TRBD1. Germline trimming cut 4 bases from V and 2 bases from J; bases unmatched to any gene: 7. This CDR3 has 16 residues. Germline assignment: CDR1 SGHRS and CDR2 YFSETQ.

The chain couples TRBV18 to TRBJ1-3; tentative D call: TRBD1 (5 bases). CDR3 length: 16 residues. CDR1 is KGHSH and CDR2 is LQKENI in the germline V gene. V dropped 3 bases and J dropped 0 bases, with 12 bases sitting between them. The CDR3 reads CASSPGLLSSGNTIYF. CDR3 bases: TGTGCCAGCTCACCGGGGCTTCTGAGCTCTGGAAACACCATATATTTT.

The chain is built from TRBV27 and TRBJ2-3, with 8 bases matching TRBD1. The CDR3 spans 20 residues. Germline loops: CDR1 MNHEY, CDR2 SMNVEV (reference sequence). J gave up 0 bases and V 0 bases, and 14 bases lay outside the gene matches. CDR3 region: CASSLSQLRRTGPSTDTQYF. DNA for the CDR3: TGTGCCAGCAGTTTATCCCAACTCCGTAGGACAGGGCCTAGCACAGATACGCAGTATTTT.

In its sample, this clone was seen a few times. In nucleotides, the CDR3 is TGTGCCAGTAGTAGGGGGACAGTGGGGGCTGAAGCTTTCTTT. This sequence encodes CASSRGTVGAEAFF. The chain carries TRBV19 and TRBJ1-1; the match to TRBD1 covers 7 bases. The CDR3 consists of 14 residues. Trimming took 4 bases from V and 6 from J; bases not matched to a gene: 8. Looked up from germline, CDR1 is LNHDA and CDR2 is SQIVND (reference sequence).

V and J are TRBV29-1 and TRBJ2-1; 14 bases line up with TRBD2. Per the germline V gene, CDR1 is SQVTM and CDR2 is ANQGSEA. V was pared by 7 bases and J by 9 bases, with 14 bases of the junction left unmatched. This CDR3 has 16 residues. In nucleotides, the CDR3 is TGCAGCGGCACTCCTCCGGGACTAGCGGGAGTAGTTGAGCAGTTCTTC. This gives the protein CSGTPPGLAGVVEQFF.